This T cell receptor beta chain was recorded in a study of cytomegalovirus exposure and HLA in healthy donors. Study context: Clustering assigned 70% to 85% of the roughly 380 genotyped donors to the Caucasian-associated ancestry cluster. The study, taken as a whole, reports: A later analysis showed HLA-associated TCR beta chains outstripping equally common others in clonal expansion.

Germline V gives CDR1 LNHDA, CDR2 SQIVND (reference sequence). There are 17 residues in the CDR3. The ends were cut back, 5 bases at V and 0 bases at J, with 16 bases in the middle. The PCR used 60 Vbeta and 13 Jbeta primers. Produced via immunoSEQ multiplex PCR; TCRdb's table is partial and in-frame only. The sample holds roughly 120,000 clones. As concerns this clone: The antigen is not known.

This sequence joins TRBV19 and TRBJ2-2; D is unresolved. This clonotype was sampled from a man between 18 and 35 years old in good health and CMV-seronegative. Sequences were obtained from PBMCs. The CDR3 DNA sequence: TGTGCCAGTAGTTTTCCGGAATGGGCAGCGAACACCGGGGAGCTGTTTTTT. Translation gives CASSFPEWAANTGELFF.